This T cell receptor beta chain stems from a study of cytomegalovirus exposure and HLA in healthy donors. This clone was counted a few times. Its specificity is unknown. A junction end diverges from the germline sequence, so it may reflect a read error. Study-wide results and caveats: An Asian-associated ancestry cluster reportedly showed fewer N-insertions than the roughly 700-donor mean in a later analysis.

PCR used 60 Vbeta primers and 13 Jbeta primers. Assay used: immunoSEQ multiplex PCR; TCRdb lists only in-frame clones, some missing. This sample has about 180,000 clones, with approximately 80% found just once. This TCR was recovered from a woman aged 18-35 years in good health and CMV-seropositive. The source material was PBMCs.

CDR3 nucleotide sequence: TGTTCCAGCACCAAGGGCAATTCGGGACAGGGATTTGAAAAACTGTTTTTT. Encoded protein: CSSTKGNSGQGFEKLFF. V usage is TRBV7-9 and J usage is TRBJ1-4; 9 bases line up with TRBD1. CDR3 length: 17 residues. CDR1 SEHNR and CDR2 FQNEAQ come from the germline V gene (reference sequence).